A single sample is the source of the 10 T cell receptor beta chains below, sequenced in a study of T-cell reconstitution after alpha-beta-depleted transplantation in children. TCRbeta library preparation incorporated unique molecular identifiers. TCRdb fed the PCR reads into MiXCR, producing one record per CDR3 protein. Among some 4,000 distinct CDR3 sequences listed, roughly 24% were seen once. The specimen was PBMCs, mostly from graft donor cells, collected 60 days after TCRalphabeta/CD19-depleted stem cell transplant. These receptors originate from a boy less than two years old who had a stem cell transplant for SCID, so the T cells may come from the graft donor.

This clonotype was observed at least ten times. The chain recombines TRBV7-9 with TRBJ1-2; D is perhaps TRBD1 (6 bases). Germline CDR1 SEHNR, CDR2 FQNEAQ (reference sequence). Deletions cut 2 bases from V and 7 bases from J, with 11 bases between. The CDR3 consists of 13 residues. Here the CDR3 reads CASSLTPRGGYTF. CDR3 in DNA: TGTGCCAGCAGCTTAACCCCCAGGGGTGGCTACACCTTC.

This clonotype is labeled medium-sized. CDR3 coding DNA: TGCGCCAGCAGCTCCGGGGGGACAGGGTTTCGTTCTGGAAACACCATATATTTT. Translation gives CASSSGGTGFRSGNTIYF. The V call is TRBV5-1, the J call TRBJ1-3, with TRBD1 identical over 9 bases. The junction had 11 bases not matched to a gene; V was cut back by 3 bases and J by 1 base. Germline V gives CDR1 SGHRS, CDR2 YFSETQ. The CDR3 totals 18 residues.

This clonotype has a count of ten or more. This chain joins TRBV5-6 and TRBJ1-4, with a possible D match to TRBD1 (6 bases). V was trimmed by 0 bases and J by 3 bases, leaving 18 bases between them. Germline V gene sequence: CDR1 SGHDT, CDR2 YYEEEE. This CDR3 spans 18 amino acids. CDR3 protein: CASSLAEQGRKANEKLFF. The CDR3 coding sequence is TGTGCCAGCAGCTTGGCTGAACAGGGCAGGAAGGCTAATGAAAAACTGTTTTTT.

This clonotype was seen at least ten times. The chain recombines TRBV7-9 with TRBJ2-3; D is perhaps TRBD2 (6 bases). The CDR3 is 16 amino acids. The germline V gene encodes CDR1 SEHNR and CDR2 FQNEAQ (reference sequence). V was clipped by 5 bases and J by 0 bases, with 15 bases between them. The CDR3 region is CASSPWRGASTDTQYF. CDR3 nucleotide sequence: TGTGCCAGCAGCCCCTGGAGGGGAGCTAGCACAGATACGCAGTATTTT. The full variable domain, rest sourced from reference TRBV7-9 and TRBJ2-3, is DTGVSQNPRHKITKRGQNVTFRCDPISEHNRLYWYRQTLGQGPEFLTYFQNEAQLEKSRLLSDRFSAERPKGSFSTLEIQRTEQGDSAMYLCASSPWRGASTDTQYFGPGTRLTVL.

This clonotype was seen ten or more times. V is TRBV18 and J is TRBJ1-5; D is ambiguous. With 5 bases removed from V and 6 bases from J, the gap between germline ends came to 14 bases. This CDR3 has 14 amino acids. Germline V gives CDR1 KGHSH, CDR2 LQKENI. The CDR3 reads CASSIPRNCQPQHF. CDR3 nucleotide sequence: TGTGCCAGCTCAATACCCCGGAATTGTCAGCCCCAGCATTTT.

This clonotype has ten or more counts. The chain links TRBV6-5 to TRBJ2-3, with D perhaps matching TRBD1 (6 bases). The CDR3 totals 14 residues. The germline gives CDR1 MNHEY, CDR2 SVGAGI. Trimming removed 2 bases at V and 6 bases at J, with 12 bases between. The CDR3 region has the DNA TGTGCCAGCAGTTACCATGGGACAACGGATACGCAGTATTTT. This translates into CASSYHGTTDTQYF.

This clonotype was detected many times. The chain has TRBV6-2 or TRBV6-3 and TRBJ2-5; the D gene is possibly TRBD1 (5 bases). In germline, CDR1 is MNHEY, CDR2 SVGEGT. CDR3 length: 12 residues. Trimming pared 6 bases from V and 1 base from J, leaving 6 bases between. The CDR3 DNA is TGTGCCAGCAGGGGGCGCCAAGAGACCCAGTACTTC. The encoded protein is CASRGRQETQYF.

At least ten counts were recorded for this clonotype. CDR3 amino acids: CASRLSPLGGAYEQYF. CDR3 DNA sequence: TGTGCCAGCAGACTTTCACCCCTAGGGGGAGCCTACGAGCAGTACTTC. The chain uses TRBV6-5 and TRBJ2-7, with D possibly TRBD1 on 6 matching bases. The CDR3 spans 16 residues. Trimming left V 6 bases short and J 2 bases short, with 20 bases between. CDR1 is MNHEY, CDR2 SVGAGI, per germline.

This clonotype was seen ten or more times. The chain is built from TRBV13 and TRBJ1-5; D not resolved. The V end lost 6 bases, the J end lost 4 bases, and 10 bases lay between the germline ends. Germline-derived CDR1 and CDR2 are PRHDT and FYEKMQ (reference sequence). This CDR3 is built from 13 residues. CDR3 sequence: CASSRTANQPQHF. The CDR3 region has the DNA TGTGCCAGCAGTCGAACAGCAAATCAGCCCCAGCATTTT.

This clonotype is labeled as medium-sized (0.01 to 0.1%). V gene TRBV28 combines with J gene TRBJ1-2; TRBD1 matches at 11 bases. This CDR3 is built from 15 residues. Looked up from germline, CDR1 is MDHEN and CDR2 is SYDVKM. The V segment lost 4 bases and the J segment 0 bases; nucleotides outside the gene matches: 1. As DNA, the CDR3 is TGTGCCAGCAGTTGGACAGGGGGCCCTAACTATGGCTACACCTTC. It specifies CASSWTGGPNYGYTF.